Presented here are 18 T cell receptor beta chains from one specimen sequenced in a study of shared clonotypes between healthy human individuals. Repertoires were generated with immunoSEQ multiplex PCR, while TCRdb's copy carries only in-frame clones and drops some. The sample gives about 2 million clones, approximately 95% of which show up once; 0.13% is in the top ten. Sample: naive CD4+ T cells sorted from blood. The subset: CD45RA+ positively selected. The receptors shown here come from a young man in good health.

This chain connects TRBV11-2 to TRBJ2-5, with D hard to call. This CDR3 contains 13 residues. Germline V gene data show CDR1 as SGHAT and CDR2 as FQNNGV. Trimming left V 4 bases short and J 0 bases short, with 6 bases between. The CDR3 sequence is CASSYAYQETQYF. The CDR3 region has the DNA TGTGCCAGCAGCTACGCCTACCAAGAGACCCAGTACTTC. Together with reference TRBV11-2 and TRBJ2-5, the CDR3 gives the full variable domain: EAGVAQSPRYKIIEKRQSVAFWCNPISGHATLYWYQQILGQGPKLLIQFQNNGVVDDSQLPKDRFSAERLKGVDSTLKIQPAKLEDSAVYLCASSYAYQETQYFGPGTRLLVL.

V and J are TRBV19 and TRBJ1-5; 7 nucleotides align to TRBD1. After removal of 9 bases from V and 6 bases from J, the junction contained 14 bases not matched to a gene. The germline V gene encodes CDR1 LNHDA and CDR2 SQIVND (reference sequence). This CDR3 spans 15 amino acids. CDR3 residues: CASVTGTASFQPQHF. CDR3 DNA sequence: TGTGCCAGCGTTACCGGGACAGCCAGCTTTCAGCCCCAGCATTTT.

This chain links TRBV6-1 with TRBJ1-2; TRBD1 aligns across 7 bases. The CDR3 is 13 residues long. Germline V gene lookup returns CDR1 MNHNS and CDR2 SASEGT. The trim removed 5 bases at V and 5 bases at J, leaving 5 bases unmatched. The CDR3 sequence is CASSSQGLYGYTF. CDR3 in DNA: TGTGCCAGCAGTTCACAGGGGCTTTATGGCTACACCTTC.

The rearrangement links TRBV4-1 to TRBJ1-3; weak D call: TRBD1 (5 bases). Trimming removed 4 bases from V and 3 bases from J, with 13 bases in between. The CDR3 runs 15 residues. Germline V gives CDR1 MGHRA, CDR2 YSYEKL. The CDR3: CASSRVGGDGNTIYF. CDR3 nucleotide sequence: TGCGCCAGCAGCCGGGTAGGAGGGGATGGAAACACCATATATTTT.

This clone was recorded many times. This chain links TRBV7-6 with TRBJ2-7; D remains unclear. Germline assignment: CDR1 SGHVS and CDR2 FNYEAQ. This CDR3 spans 14 amino acids. Trimming shortened V by 5 bases and J by 2 bases, and 13 bases separated the two germline ends. For the CDR3, the DNA is TGTGCCAGCAGCCCCCGACCATCGCCCTACGAGCAGTACTTC. The encoded protein is CASSPRPSPYEQYF.

V is TRBV5-1 and J is TRBJ2-5; 14 nucleotides line up with TRBD2. Germline V lookup: CDR1 SGHRS, CDR2 YFSETQ. The V and J ends lost 4 bases and 4 bases, in that order; junction bases with no gene match: 3. The CDR3 extends over 15 amino acids. The CDR3 DNA reads as TGCGCCAGCAGCGAGGGGACTAGCGGGAGAGAGACCCAGTACTTC. It is translated as CASSEGTSGRETQYF.

This chain joins TRBV7-2 and TRBJ2-3, with TRBD2 matching 7 bases. Germline V gene lookup returns CDR1 SGHTA and CDR2 FQGNSA. CDR3 length: 14 amino acids. V lost 5 bases to trimming and J lost 6 bases; unmatched junction nucleotides: 8. The CDR3 sequence is CASSPRTREDTQYF. In DNA form, the CDR3 reads TGTGCCAGCAGCCCCAGGACTAGAGAGGATACGCAGTATTTT.

The CDR3 DNA follows: TGTGCCAGCAGTATCACAGGGGGCGTCACTGAAGCTTTCTTT. Residues: CASSITGGVTEAFF. The chain combines TRBV2 with TRBJ1-1; 9 positions agree with TRBD1. The CDR3 consists of 14 residues. The junction had 5 bases not matched to a gene; V was cut back by 5 bases and J by 4 bases. From germline, CDR1 is SNHLY and CDR2 FYNNEI.

The chain has TRBV28 and TRBJ2-3, with TRBD2 matching over 7 bases. Trimming removed 3 bases from V and 1 base from J; junction bases left unmatched: 4. The germline V gene encodes CDR1 MDHEN and CDR2 SYDVKM. CDR3 length equals 15 residues. CDR3 nucleotides: TGTGCCAGCAGTTTTCGGGGGGACCGCACAGATACGCAGTATTTT. This gives the protein CASSFRGDRTDTQYF.

This chain links TRBV4-2 with TRBJ2-3; tentative D call: TRBD1 (5 bases). Per the germline V gene, CDR1 is LGHNA and CDR2 is YNFKEQ. The CDR3 loop spans 15 amino acids. V was cut by 5 bases and J by 1 base, with 13 bases left in between. The CDR3 coding sequence is TGTGCCAGCAGCTTTGTTCAAGGGGGCACAGATACGCAGTATTTT. Translation gives CASSFVQGGTDTQYF.

The CDR3 nucleotides read TGTGCCAGCAGTTCCCCTAGCGCGGGAGAGACCCAGTACTTC. Its protein product is CASSSPSAGETQYF. The V and J genes are TRBV5-4 and TRBJ2-5; D possibly corresponds to TRBD2 (6 bases). Germline loops: CDR1 SGHNT, CDR2 YYREEE (reference sequence). This CDR3 is 14 amino acids long. V lost 5 bases, J lost 4 bases, and 15 bases lay in between.

This chain uses TRBV4-3 with TRBJ2-2, with D perhaps matching TRBD2 (5 bases). Deletions cut 1 base from V and 6 bases from J, with 12 bases between. CDR3 size: 15 residues. Germline assignment: CDR1 LGHNA and CDR2 YSLEER. The CDR3 DNA follows: TGCGCCAGCAGCCAAGTTGTCGGGGTCGCCGGGGAGCTGTTTTTT. It is translated as CASSQVVGVAGELFF.

Comments on this clone: Other DNA sequences of this sample code for an identical CDR3. The CDR3 here is CASSPTTGGSEAFF. The CDR3 DNA sequence: TGTGCCAGCTCACCCACGACAGGGGGCTCTGAAGCTTTCTTT. The V call is TRBV18, the J call TRBJ1-1; 10 nucleotides align to TRBD1. V was clipped by 3 bases and J by 6 bases; unmatched bases: 4. Germline V gene sequence: CDR1 KGHSH, CDR2 LQKENI. The CDR3 contains 14 residues.

This clone was seen just once. The chain carries TRBV10-3 and TRBJ2-7; 9 bases align to TRBD1. Trimming removed 6 bases from V and 5 bases from J; junction bases left unmatched: 5. The CDR3 spans 13 residues. Germline CDR1 and CDR2: ENHRY and SYGVKD. The CDR3 is CAIRGTGSHEQYF. DNA of the CDR3: TGTGCCATCAGGGGGACAGGGTCCCACGAGCAGTACTTC.

This clone was seen just once. The CDR3 DNA sequence: TGTGCCGATGGGGGACAGCCGAACACTGAAGCTTTCTTT. It translates to CADGGQPNTEAFF. The rearrangement joins TRBV7-2 to TRBJ1-1, with TRBD1 identical over 7 bases. V gave up 11 bases and J gave up 1 base; unmatched junction bases: 7. From germline, CDR1 is SGHTA and CDR2 FQGNSA. This CDR3 is 13 amino acids long.

The genes are TRBV9 and TRBJ2-3; weak D call: TRBD2 (6 bases). The germline gives CDR1 SGDLS, CDR2 YYNGEE. The CDR3 loop spans 13 amino acids. Between the trimmed V and J ends, which lost 6 bases and 2 bases, there was a span of 10 bases. CDR3 DNA: TGTGCCAGCACGCGGGGTCACACAGATACGCAGTATTTT. It encodes CASTRGHTDTQYF.

The genes are TRBV7-9 and TRBJ2-2; D may be TRBD2 (6 bases). CDR1 and CDR2 from the germline V gene are SEHNR and FQNEAQ (reference sequence). The CDR3 spans 15 residues. V dropped 5 bases and J dropped 4 bases, with 14 bases sitting between them. CDR3 loop: CASSTGLGGTGELFF. CDR3 nucleotide sequence: TGTGCCAGCAGCACCGGATTGGGGGGCACCGGGGAGCTGTTTTTT.

On this clone: The identical CDR3 is also encoded by other nucleotide sequences in the sample. The V call is TRBV2, the J call TRBJ1-1; no reliable D call. This CDR3 contains 11 residues. V lost 4 bases, J lost 7 bases, and 7 bases lay in between. Germline CDR1 is SNHLY and CDR2 is FYNNEI. CDR3 sequence: CASSGRVEAFF. Here the CDR3 DNA reads TGTGCCAGCAGTGGCCGGGTTGAAGCTTTCTTT.